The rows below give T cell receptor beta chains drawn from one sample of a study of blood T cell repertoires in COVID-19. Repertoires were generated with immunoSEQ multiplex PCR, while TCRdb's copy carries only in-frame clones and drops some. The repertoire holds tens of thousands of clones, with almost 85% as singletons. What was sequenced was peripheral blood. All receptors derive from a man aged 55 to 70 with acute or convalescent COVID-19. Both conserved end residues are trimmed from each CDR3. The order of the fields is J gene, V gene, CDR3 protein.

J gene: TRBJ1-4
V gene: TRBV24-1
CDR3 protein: ATSDPTEDNEKLF

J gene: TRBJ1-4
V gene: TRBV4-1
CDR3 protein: ASSLRENEKLF

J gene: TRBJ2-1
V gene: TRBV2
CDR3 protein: ASSGTSGKSNEQF

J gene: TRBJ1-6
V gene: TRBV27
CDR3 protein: ASSPVNNSPLH

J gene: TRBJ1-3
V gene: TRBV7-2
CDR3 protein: ASSRDYGSGNTIY

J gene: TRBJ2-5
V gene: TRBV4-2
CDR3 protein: ASSQGFIETQY

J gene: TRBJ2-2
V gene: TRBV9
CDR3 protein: ASSVGVSNTGELF

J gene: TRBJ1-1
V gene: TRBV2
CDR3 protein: ASSVGRDTEAF

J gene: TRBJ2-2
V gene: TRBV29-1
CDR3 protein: SVGYGDGGELF

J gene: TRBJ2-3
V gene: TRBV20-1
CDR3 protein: SASFPPMAQY

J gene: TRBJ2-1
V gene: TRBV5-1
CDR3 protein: ASSPGTLNEQF

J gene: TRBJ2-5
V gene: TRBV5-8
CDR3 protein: ASSLEFAEETQY

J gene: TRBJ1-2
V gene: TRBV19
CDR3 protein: ASSIPGPYGYT

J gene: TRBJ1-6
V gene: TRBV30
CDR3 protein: AWRGLKNSPLH

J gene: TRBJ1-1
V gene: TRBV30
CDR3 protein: AWTPTDRGPEAF

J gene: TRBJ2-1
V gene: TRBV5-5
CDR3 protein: ASSSEGSGDNEQF

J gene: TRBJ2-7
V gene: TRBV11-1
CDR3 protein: ASSLTGYEQY

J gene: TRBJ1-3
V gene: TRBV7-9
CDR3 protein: ASSLDRQVTSGNTIY

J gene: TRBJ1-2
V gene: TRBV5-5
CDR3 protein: ASSLAASEIAYT

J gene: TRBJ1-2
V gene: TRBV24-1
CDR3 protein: ATSESRDTGLEGYT

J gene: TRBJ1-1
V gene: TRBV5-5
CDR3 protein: ASSLGRVVTEAF

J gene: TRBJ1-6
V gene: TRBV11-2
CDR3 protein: ASNVGQYNSPLH

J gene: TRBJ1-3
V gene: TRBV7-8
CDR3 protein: ASSERQGHSGNTIY

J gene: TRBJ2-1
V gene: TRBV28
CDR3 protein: ASYSGGSLSEQF

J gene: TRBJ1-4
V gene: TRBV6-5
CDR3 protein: ATKRGATNEKLF

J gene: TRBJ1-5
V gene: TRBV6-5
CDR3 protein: ASGEGVIQPQH

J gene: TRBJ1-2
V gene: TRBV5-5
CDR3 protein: ASSLGVELRGYGYT